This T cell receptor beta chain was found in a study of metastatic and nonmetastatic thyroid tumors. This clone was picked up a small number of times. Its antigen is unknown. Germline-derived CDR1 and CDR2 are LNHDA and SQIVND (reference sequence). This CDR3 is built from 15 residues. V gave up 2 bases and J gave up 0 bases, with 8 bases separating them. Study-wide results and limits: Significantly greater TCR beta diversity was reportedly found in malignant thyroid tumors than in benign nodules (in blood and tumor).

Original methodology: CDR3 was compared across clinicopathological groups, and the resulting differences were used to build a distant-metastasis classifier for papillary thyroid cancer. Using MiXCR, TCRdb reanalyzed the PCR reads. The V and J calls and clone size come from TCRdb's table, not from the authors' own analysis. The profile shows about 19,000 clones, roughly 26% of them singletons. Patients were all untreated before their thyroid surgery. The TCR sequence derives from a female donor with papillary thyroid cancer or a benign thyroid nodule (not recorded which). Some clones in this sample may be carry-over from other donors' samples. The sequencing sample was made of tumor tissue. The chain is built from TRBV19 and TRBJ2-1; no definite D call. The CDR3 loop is CASSITYSSYNEQFF. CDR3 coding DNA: TGTGCCAGTAGTATAACTTATAGCTCCTACAATGAGCAGTTCTTC.